The sample holds many counts of the clone carrying this T cell receptor beta chain. The antigen is unknown. The read falls 3 residues short of the CDR3 end, and the missing part is taken from the germline J gene. This sample is drawn from a study of T cell clonality in common variable immunodeficiency. This CDR3 is 15 amino acids long. V shed 1 base, J shed 6 bases, and the junction held 9 bases outside the gene matches. Per the germline V gene, CDR1 is SGHNT and CDR2 is YYREEE (reference sequence). The method was immunoSEQ multiplex PCR; TCRdb's version includes in-frame clones alone and lacks a portion of them. Sampling found 40,000 to 45,000 clones, none seen once. Study-level points and caveats: CVID patient heterogeneity limited repertoire-clinical complication correlations.

The sequencing input was peripheral blood mononuclear cells. This sequence joins TRBV5-4 and TRBJ2-7; 8 bases are shared with TRBD1. The sequence was obtained from a person aged 18-70 years in good health. The covered CDR3 bases are TGTGCCAGCAGCTTGTCAGGACAGGGTTACGGCGAG. This sequence encodes CASSLSGQGYGE. The entire CDR3 protein is CASSLSGQGYGEQYF.